This T cell receptor beta chain was sequenced for a study of blood T cell repertoires in COVID-19 (TCRdb year 2020). As for the study more broadly: Samples covering the acute and convalescent phases of COVID-19 were provided by collaborators in the United States, Italy and Spain. HLA class I and class II types, where available, came from metadata supplied by the sample provider rather than from assay-based typing. The prospective study material was composed of cDNA or gDNA derived from T cells, B-cell-depleted T cells, or PBMCs. Samples came from the ongoing ImmuneRACE study (first 160 participants) plus 1,254 subjects from 6 global collaborators. The sample metadata nearly always contained a de-identified subject ID, COVID-19 status, age in years and sex. The repertoires were made available in a free public database intended to serve as a resource for research on the immune response to SARS-CoV-2. Subjects who had been exposed to COVID-19, were actively infected with it, or had recovered from it provided the deeply sampled blood TCRbeta repertoires that made up the dataset.

As to this clone: Its antigen remains undetermined. Base quality data are lacking; no much larger clone is found one base away.

Each collaborating institution followed its own protocols to collect whole blood in K2EDTA tubes. For TCRbeta analysis, collaborators shipped samples in one of three forms: frozen whole blood, isolated PBMCs, or DNA extracted from either of those sample types. The immunoSEQ Assay, a bias-controlled multiplex PCR, was used to amplify TCRbeta CDR3 regions from genomic DNA. Processing in the source paper ran as follows. Nucleated cell counts per sample were estimated from amplification of reference gene primers within the assay. To quantify the absolute abundance of each unique TCRbeta CDR3 rearrangement, sequence reads were collapsed and filtered. Productive Simpson clonality was computed per sample as the square root of Simpson's diversity index over productive rearrangements. TCRdb stores this immuneACCESS table with in-frame sequences only. Part of the clones is absent; in the studies checked, under half of the shortfall reflects unresolved V genes, and no reason is known for the rest. The V and J calls and clone size were taken over from that table, and D and trimming were inferred from the DNA. This sample gives over 100,000 clones in total; over 60% of them show up just once. 3% to 4.5% of the sample comes from the top ten.

Broader findings and caveats from the paper: The amount of clinical and demographic metadata varied by source and participant and was provided uncurated.

Trimming takes 5 bases from V and 4 bases from J, and the germline ends sit 14 bases apart. The germline V gene encodes CDR1 MNHEY and CDR2 SMNVEV (reference sequence). The CDR3 measures 14 amino acids from cysteine to phenylalanine. Just the 42-base CDR3 DNA is kept, in frame starting at base 1. Material: peripheral blood. The clonotype comes from an elderly woman with acute or convalescent COVID-19. The V gene is TRBV27 and the J gene is TRBJ1-2; the best D guess is TRBD1, with 6 bases matching. For the CDR3, the sequence is CASSPRGGRYGYTF. The sequence in DNA is TGTGCCAGCAGTCCACGGGGGGGCCGCTATGGCTACACCTTC.